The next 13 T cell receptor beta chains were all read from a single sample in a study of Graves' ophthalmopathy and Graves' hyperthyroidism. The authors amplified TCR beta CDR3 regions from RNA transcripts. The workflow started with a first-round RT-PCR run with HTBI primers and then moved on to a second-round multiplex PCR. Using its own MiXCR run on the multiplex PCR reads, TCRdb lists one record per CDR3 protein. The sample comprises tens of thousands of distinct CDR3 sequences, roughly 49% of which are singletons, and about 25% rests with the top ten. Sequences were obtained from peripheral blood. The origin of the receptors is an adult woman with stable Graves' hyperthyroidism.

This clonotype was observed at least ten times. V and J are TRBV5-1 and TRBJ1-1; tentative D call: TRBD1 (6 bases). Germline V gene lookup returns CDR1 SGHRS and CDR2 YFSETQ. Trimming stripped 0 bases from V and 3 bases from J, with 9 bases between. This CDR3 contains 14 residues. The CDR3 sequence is CASSLGGRDTEAFF. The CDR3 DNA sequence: TGCGCCAGCAGCTTGGGGGGGCGGGACACTGAAGCTTTCTTT.

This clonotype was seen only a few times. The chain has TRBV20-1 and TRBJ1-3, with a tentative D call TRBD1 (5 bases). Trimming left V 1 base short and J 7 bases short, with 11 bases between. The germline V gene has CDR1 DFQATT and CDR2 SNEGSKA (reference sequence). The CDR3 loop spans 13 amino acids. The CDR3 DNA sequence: TGCAGTGCTAGAGTTGACAGCGCCAACACCATATATTTT. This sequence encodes CSARVDSANTIYF.

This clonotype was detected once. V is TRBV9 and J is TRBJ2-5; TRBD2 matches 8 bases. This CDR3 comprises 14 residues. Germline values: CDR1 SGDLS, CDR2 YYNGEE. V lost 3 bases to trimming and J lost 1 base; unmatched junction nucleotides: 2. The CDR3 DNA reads TGTGCCAGCAGCGACGGGGGGGGCCAAGAGACCCAGTACTTC. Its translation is CASSDGGGQETQYF.

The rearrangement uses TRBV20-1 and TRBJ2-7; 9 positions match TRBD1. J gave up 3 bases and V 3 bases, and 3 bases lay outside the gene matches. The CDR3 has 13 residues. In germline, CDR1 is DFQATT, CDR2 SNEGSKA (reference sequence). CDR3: CSARPGQGYEQYF. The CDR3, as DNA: TGCAGTGCTAGGCCGGGACAGGGCTACGAGCAGTACTTC.

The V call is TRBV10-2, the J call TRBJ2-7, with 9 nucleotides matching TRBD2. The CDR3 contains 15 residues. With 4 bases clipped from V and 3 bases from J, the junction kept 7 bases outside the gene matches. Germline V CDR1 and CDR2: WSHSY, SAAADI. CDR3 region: CASSARLAEGYEQYF. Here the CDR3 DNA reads TGCGCCAGCAGTGCCAGACTAGCGGAGGGCTACGAGCAGTACTTC.

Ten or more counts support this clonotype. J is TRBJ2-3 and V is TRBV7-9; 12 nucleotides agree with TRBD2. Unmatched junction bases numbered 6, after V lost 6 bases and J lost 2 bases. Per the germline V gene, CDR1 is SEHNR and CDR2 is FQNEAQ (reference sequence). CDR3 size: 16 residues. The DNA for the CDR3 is TGTGCCAGCAGACCCGGGACTAGCGGGCTCACAGATACGCAGTATTTT. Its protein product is CASRPGTSGLTDTQYF.

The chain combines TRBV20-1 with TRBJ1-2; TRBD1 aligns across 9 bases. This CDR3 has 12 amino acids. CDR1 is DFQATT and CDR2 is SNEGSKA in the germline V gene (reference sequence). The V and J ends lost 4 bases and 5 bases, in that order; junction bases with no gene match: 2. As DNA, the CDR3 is TGCAGTGCTATTGGGACAGGGTATGGCTACACCTTC. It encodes CSAIGTGYGYTF.

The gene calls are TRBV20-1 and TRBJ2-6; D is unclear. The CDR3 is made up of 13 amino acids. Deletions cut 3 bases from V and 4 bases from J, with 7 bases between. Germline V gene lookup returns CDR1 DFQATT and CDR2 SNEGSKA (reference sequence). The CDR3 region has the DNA TGCAGTGCTAGTCCAAGGGGGGCCAACGTCCTGACTTTC. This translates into CSASPRGANVLTF.

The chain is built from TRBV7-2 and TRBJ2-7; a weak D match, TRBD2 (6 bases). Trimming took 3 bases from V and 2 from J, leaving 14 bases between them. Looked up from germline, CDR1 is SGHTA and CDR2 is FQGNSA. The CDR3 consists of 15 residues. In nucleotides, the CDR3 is TGTGCCAGCAGCTTGATCCGGGAGAACGCCTACGAGCAGTACTTC. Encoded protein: CASSLIRENAYEQYF.

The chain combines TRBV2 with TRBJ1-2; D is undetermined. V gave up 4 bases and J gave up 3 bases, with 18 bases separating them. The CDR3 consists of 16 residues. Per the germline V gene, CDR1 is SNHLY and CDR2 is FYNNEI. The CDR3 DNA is TGTGCCAGCAGTGTTTCCTCGGGCTCCACGGACTATGGCTACACCTTC. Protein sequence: CASSVSSGSTDYGYTF. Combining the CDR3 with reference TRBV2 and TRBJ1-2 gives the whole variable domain EPEVTQTPSHQVTQMGQEVILRCVPISNHLYFYWYRQILGQKVEFLVSFYNNEISEKSEIFDDQFSVERPDGSNFTLKIRSTKLEDSAMYFCASSVSSGSTDYGYTFGSGTRLTVV.

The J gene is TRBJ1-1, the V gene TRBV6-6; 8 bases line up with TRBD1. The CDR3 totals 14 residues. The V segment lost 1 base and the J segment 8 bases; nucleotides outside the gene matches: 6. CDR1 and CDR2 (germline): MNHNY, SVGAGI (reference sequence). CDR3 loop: CASSYFGTGMEAFF. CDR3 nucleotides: TGTGCCAGCAGTTACTTCGGGACAGGAATGGAAGCTTTCTTT.

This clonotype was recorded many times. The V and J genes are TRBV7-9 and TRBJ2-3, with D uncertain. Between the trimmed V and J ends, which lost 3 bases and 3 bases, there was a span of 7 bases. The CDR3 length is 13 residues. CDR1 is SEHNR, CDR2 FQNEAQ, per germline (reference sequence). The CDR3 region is CASSFDSTDTQYF. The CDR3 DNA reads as TGTGCCAGCAGCTTCGACTCTACAGATACGCAGTATTTT.

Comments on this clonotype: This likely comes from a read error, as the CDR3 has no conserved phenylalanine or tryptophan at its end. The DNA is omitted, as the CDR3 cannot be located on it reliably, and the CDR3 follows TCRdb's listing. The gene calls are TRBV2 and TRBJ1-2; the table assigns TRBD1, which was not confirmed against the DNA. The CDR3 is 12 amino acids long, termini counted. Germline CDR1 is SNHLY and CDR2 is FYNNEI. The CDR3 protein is CASSRDRCGYTS.